Listed here is a single TCR beta chain. The PCR contained 60 Vbeta and 13 Jbeta primers. Assay: immunoSEQ multiplex PCR; the TCRdb copy retains only in-frame clones and omits some. The profile shows 150,000 to 200,000 clones, about 80% of them singletons. This sample is drawn from a study of cytomegalovirus exposure and HLA in healthy donors. Looking at the study overall: Counted in an early data release were 85 million or so unique TCRs from HLA-typed donors.

The sequence derives from a female donor in good health and CMV-seronegative. The sequencing sample was made of PBMCs.

This chain's CDR3 is CAWSVLGQEVGYGYTF. The CDR3 DNA is TGTGCCTGGAGTGTACTGGGACAGGAGGTCGGCTATGGCTACACCTTC. This chain uses TRBV30 with TRBJ1-2; 8 bases are shared with TRBD1. Per the germline V gene, CDR1 is GTSNPN and CDR2 is SVGIG (reference sequence). Losses at the gene ends were 0 bases for V and 4 bases for J; bases not matched to a gene: 10. CDR3 length: 16 amino acids.